The 5 T cell receptor beta chains presented below share a single source sample, sequenced in a study of T cell responses to AZD1222 COVID-19 vaccine (dated by TCRdb to the early 2020s). The receptor library was made with the immunoSEQ multiplex PCR assay. TCRdb's version of the immuneACCESS table is confined to in-frame rearrangements and falls short of the full clone set. An unresolved V gene accounts for under half of the shortfall where checked; the remainder is of unknown origin. This sample is represented by some 150,000 clones; more than 75% of them were singletons. The ten largest account for roughly 5% of the sample. Reading the label with the study, this specimen's time point is: baseline before first vaccination. This sample comprised peripheral blood, obtained on day 0 of AZD1222 vaccination. The origin of the receptors is an adult in good health.

The chain couples TRBV28 to TRBJ2-7, with D possibly being TRBD2 (6 bases). The CDR3 consists of 15 residues. Germline loops: CDR1 MDHEN, CDR2 SYDVKM. Trimming cost V 7 bases and J 3 bases, with 19 bases left between them. In DNA, the CDR3 is TGTGCCAGCATCAAGGGTGGCGGAGGGGTCTACGAGCAGTACTTC. It yields the protein CASIKGGGGVYEQYF.

J is TRBJ2-5 and V is TRBV28; 7 bases match TRBD1. Germline CDR1 is MDHEN and CDR2 is SYDVKM. This CDR3 spans 14 amino acids. J gave up 1 base and V 5 bases, and 4 bases lay outside the gene matches. As DNA, the CDR3 is TGTGCCAGCAGTCAACAGGGGACCCAAGAGACCCAGTACTTC. Translation: CASSQQGTQETQYF.

V usage is TRBV5-4 and J usage is TRBJ2-3; 12 bases are a match to TRBD2. The CDR3 is made up of 16 amino acids. Trimming cost V 5 bases and J 3 bases; bases outside gene matches: 7. Germline assignment: CDR1 SGHNT and CDR2 YYREEE (reference sequence). CDR3 bases: TGTGCCAGCAGGACTAGCGGGAGACTTAGGACAGATACGCAGTATTTT. Translating it yields CASRTSGRLRTDTQYF. Supplemented by reference TRBV5-4 and TRBJ2-3, the full variable domain reads ETGVTQSPTHLIKTRGQQVTLRCSSQSGHNTVSWYQQALGQGPQFIFQYYREEENGRGNFPPRFSGLQFPNYSSELNVNALELDDSALYLCASRTSGRLRTDTQYFGPGTRLTVL.

Points on this clone: Different DNA sequences within this sample yield the same CDR3. The chain combines TRBV27 with TRBJ1-5; no firm D call. With 3 bases removed from V and 2 bases from J, the gap between germline ends came to 8 bases. This CDR3 comprises 14 residues. Germline loops: CDR1 MNHEY, CDR2 SMNVEV (reference sequence). This CDR3 is CASSFLGGNQPQHF. Written as DNA, the CDR3 is TGTGCCAGCAGTTTTCTGGGAGGCAATCAGCCCCAGCATTTT.

The J gene is TRBJ1-2, the V gene TRBV4-1; D remains ambiguous. There are 14 residues in the CDR3. CDR1 MGHRA and CDR2 YSYEKL come from the germline V gene. V was cut by 4 bases and J by 4 bases, with 13 bases left in between. DNA for the CDR3: TGCGCCAGCAGCCCGTCATCAGAGGGCTATGGCTACACCTTC. It yields the protein CASSPSSEGYGYTF.